One and the same sample provided the 21 T cell receptor beta chains below, sequenced in a study of Graves' ophthalmopathy and Graves' hyperthyroidism. Amplification of TCR beta CDR3 regions used RNA transcripts. An initial RT-PCR round employing HTBI primers preceded a second-round multiplex PCR. One entry per CDR3 protein, called by TCRdb with MiXCR from the multiplex PCR reads. The repertoire holds 900,000 to 1,200,000 distinct CDR3 sequences, with approximately 35% as singletons. Input material: peripheral blood or thyroid tissue (not recorded which). The source is an adult man with Graves' hyperthyroidism.

V usage is TRBV4-2 and J usage is TRBJ1-3; D is ambiguous. The V gene lost 0 bases and the J gene lost 0 bases, with 6 bases spanning the gap. This CDR3 is built from 15 residues. Germline V CDR1 and CDR2: LGHNA, YNFKEQ. Written as DNA, the CDR3 is TGTGCCAGCAGCCAAGAAGACTACTCTGGAAACACCATATATTTT. As protein: CASSQEDYSGNTIYF.

Comments on this clonotype: Possible read error: a much larger clone is one base away. The J gene is TRBJ1-2, the V gene TRBV7-9, with D hard to call. This CDR3 region has 14 residues. V was shortened by 4 bases and J by 2 bases, with 11 bases between the two germline ends. Per germline, CDR1 SEHNR and CDR2 FQNEAQ (reference sequence). CDR3: CASSYKALNYGYTF. DNA of the CDR3: TGTGCCAGCAGCTACAAGGCACTAAACTATGGCTACACCTTC.

This clonotype was seen more than once but under ten times. The chain couples TRBV5-1 to TRBJ2-7; perhaps TRBD1 as D (6 bases). V lost 7 bases and J lost 5, with 13 bases in between. Germline V gives CDR1 SGHRS, CDR2 YFSETQ. The CDR3 runs 12 residues. CDR3 DNA sequence: TGCGCCAGCCGGGACACCTCTAACGAGCAGTACTTC. Amino acid sequence: CASRDTSNEQYF.

This clonotype was counted at least ten times. This chain uses TRBV6-1 with TRBJ1-5; D is possibly TRBD1 (5 bases). Germline V gene sequence: CDR1 MNHNS, CDR2 SASEGT. This CDR3 region has 13 residues. Trimming shortened V by 8 bases and J by 2 bases, and 10 bases separated the two germline ends. CDR3 amino acids: CASRGSGNQPQHF. The CDR3 coding sequence is TGTGCCAGCCGGGGGTCGGGCAATCAGCCCCAGCATTTT.

With respect to this clonotype: The germline gene is not matched at one end of the junction; a read error may be the cause. The V and J genes are TRBV24-1 and TRBJ1-5; D not resolved. The CDR3 runs to 14 residues. The germline V gene has CDR1 KGHDR and CDR2 SFDVKD. The DNA for the CDR3 is TGTGCCACCAGTGGTAAGACCTACAATGAGCCCCAGCATTTT. It encodes CATSGKTYNEPQHF.

The chain joins TRBV25-1 to TRBJ1-5; D is perhaps TRBD1 (6 bases). V lost 8 bases and J 0 bases, leaving 20 bases between the germline ends. The CDR3 contains 17 residues. Germline V gives CDR1 MGHDK, CDR2 SYGVNS. CDR3 nucleotide sequence: TGTGCCAGCTCACCATCGGGGGCCCTTTATAGCAATCAGCCCCAGCATTTT. Its protein product is CASSPSGALYSNQPQHF.

In this sample, this clonotype turned up a few times. The gene calls are TRBV7-2 and TRBJ1-3, with 9 positions matching TRBD1. This CDR3 contains 17 residues. V lost 5 bases, J lost 1 base, and 9 bases stayed unmatched. Germline CDR1 and CDR2: SGHTA and FQGNSA. CDR3 loop: CASSAPGQGFSGNTIYF. The CDR3 DNA follows: TGTGCCAGCAGCGCACCGGGACAGGGATTTTCTGGAAACACCATATATTTT. The full variable domain, its missing parts supplied by reference TRBV7-2 and TRBJ1-3, is GAGVSQSPSNKVTEKGKDVELRCDPISGHTALYWYRQSLGQGLEFLIYFQGNSAPDKSGLPSDRFSAERTGGSVSTLTIQRTQQEDSAVYLCASSAPGQGFSGNTIYFGEGSWLTVV.

The chain employs TRBV12-3 or TRBV12-4 and TRBJ1-3; D is possibly TRBD1 (6 bases). V was cut by 6 bases and J by 0 bases, with 12 bases left in between. CDR3 length equals 15 residues. The CDR3 sequence is CASRPGQSSGNTIYF. The CDR3 DNA follows: TGTGCCAGCAGACCCGGACAGTCCTCTGGAAACACCATATATTTT.

Comments on this clonotype: Germline and junction disagree at one end, which may indicate a read error. CDR3 sequence reads: CSSSLARVSMNTEAFF. In nucleotides, the CDR3 is TGCTCCAGCAGCTTGGCCCGGGTGAGCATGAACACTGAAGCTTTCTTT. V gene TRBV5-1 combines with J gene TRBJ1-1, with no clear D. The CDR3 sequence is 16 residues long. The germline V gene encodes CDR1 SGHRS and CDR2 YFSETQ.

The chain uses TRBV6-5 and TRBJ1-5; a weak D match, TRBD1 (5 bases). This CDR3 has 15 amino acids. Trimming cost V 8 bases and J 1 base, with 15 bases left between them. The germline gives CDR1 MNHEY, CDR2 SVGAGI. CDR3 nucleotide sequence: TGTGCCAGCGGTCCCGGCGACAGAAGCAATCAGCCCCAGCATTTT. Translating gives CASGPGDRSNQPQHF.

This clonotype was found many times. The rearrangement joins TRBV19 to TRBJ1-1, with 9 bases aligning to TRBD1. V shed 1 base, J shed 6 bases, and the junction held 0 bases outside the gene matches. The CDR3 extends over 13 amino acids. Per the germline V gene, CDR1 is LNHDA and CDR2 is SQIVND (reference sequence). CDR3 region: CASSIGQGAEAFF. In DNA, the CDR3 is TGTGCCAGTAGTATAGGACAGGGGGCTGAAGCTTTCTTT.

This clonotype occurred many times. The gene calls are TRBV7-3 and TRBJ2-7; 9 bases fit TRBD1. The CDR3 sequence is 16 residues long. Germline V gene lookup returns CDR1 SGHTA and CDR2 FQGTGA. The V and J ends lost 5 bases and 5 bases, in that order; junction bases with no gene match: 13. The CDR3: CASSLHPGQGAHEQYF. DNA of the CDR3: TGTGCCAGCAGCCTCCATCCGGGACAGGGAGCCCACGAGCAGTACTTC.

This clonotype was detected ten times or more. The V call is TRBV7-9, the J call TRBJ2-7; TRBD2 matches at 11 bases. CDR1 and CDR2 (germline): SEHNR, FQNEAQ (reference sequence). Trimming cost V 2 bases and J 3 bases; bases outside gene matches: 3. The CDR3 has 15 amino acids. In DNA, the CDR3 is TGTGCCAGCAGCTTACGACTAGCGGGGCGCTACGAGCAGTACTTC. Amino acid sequence: CASSLRLAGRYEQYF.

The rearrangement joins TRBV15 to TRBJ2-7; D gene unclear. Germline loops: CDR1 LNHNV, CDR2 YYDKDF (reference sequence). CDR3 length: 14 residues. V shed 3 bases and J shed 4 bases, with 13 bases lying between them. The CDR3, as DNA: TGTGCCACCAGCAGCCACCCCCTCAGGTACGAGCAGTACTTC. Residues: CATSSHPLRYEQYF. The full variable domain, completed using reference TRBV15 and TRBJ2-7, is DAMVIQNPRYQVTQFGKPVTLSCSQTLNHNVMYWYQQKSSQAPKLLFHYYDKDFNNEADTPDNFQSRRPNTSFCFLDIRSPGLGDTAMYLCATSSHPLRYEQYFGPGTRLTVT.

This clonotype was counted at least ten times. The chain has TRBV12-3 or TRBV12-4 and TRBJ1-6; possible D gene TRBD1, 5 bases. V shed 1 base and J shed 7 bases, with 8 bases lying between them. The CDR3 spans 14 residues. The CDR3 here is CASSLVGENSPLHF. The CDR3 DNA reads as TGTGCCAGCAGTTTAGTGGGGGAGAATTCACCCCTCCACTTT.

The rearrangement links TRBV29-1 to TRBJ2-7, with 8 bases fitting TRBD2. The CDR3 is made up of 15 amino acids. Germline values: CDR1 SQVTM, CDR2 ANQGSEA. Trimming at V came to 3 bases and at J to 7 bases, leaving 14 bases not matched to a gene. The CDR3 is CSVDTSGPNTGEQYF. The CDR3, as DNA: TGCAGCGTTGACACTAGCGGACCGAACACCGGGGAGCAGTACTTC.

The chain joins TRBV5-5 to TRBJ2-7; TRBD1 might be the D (6 bases). Germline CDR1 and CDR2: SGHKS and YYEKEE (reference sequence). The CDR3 loop spans 15 amino acids. The V and J ends lost 0 bases and 6 bases respectively, with 16 bases between them. This CDR3 reads CASSLAEEGQPEQYF. CDR3 coding DNA: TGTGCCAGCAGCTTGGCCGAGGAAGGACAGCCCGAGCAGTACTTC.

The chain carries TRBV29-1 and TRBJ2-3; D gene unclear. The V gene lost 2 bases and the J gene lost 6 bases, with 6 bases spanning the gap. CDR1 and CDR2 (germline): SQVTM, ANQGSEA. CDR3 length: 11 amino acids. This CDR3 is CSVEPDDTQYF. The CDR3 bases are TGCAGCGTTGAACCAGACGATACGCAGTATTTT.

The genes are TRBV15 and TRBJ1-5; 9 bases match TRBD1. This CDR3 is 18 amino acids long. V dropped 0 bases and J dropped 4; count of bases not matched to a gene: 10. CDR1 and CDR2 from the germline V gene are LNHNV and YYDKDF (reference sequence). CDR3 residues: CATSRDPTGTGTNQPQHF. The CDR3 region has the DNA TGTGCCACCAGCAGAGACCCGACAGGGACAGGGACGAATCAGCCCCAGCATTTT.

The chain recombines TRBV5-4 with TRBJ1-2; D is uncertain. Between the trimmed V and J ends, which lost 0 bases and 7 bases, there was a span of 22 bases. CDR3 size: 17 residues. Per germline, CDR1 SGHNT and CDR2 YYREEE (reference sequence). The CDR3 region has the DNA TGTGCCAGCAGCTTGGATGGGCGTGGGTCCCTTAGCTGTGGCTACACCTTC. Residues: CASSLDGRGSLSCGYTF.

This clonotype was recorded only once. V gene TRBV14 combines with J gene TRBJ2-2; 11 nucleotides agree with TRBD2. CDR1 is SGHDN and CDR2 is FVKESK in the germline V gene. The CDR3 consists of 17 residues. Unmatched junction bases numbered 6, after V lost 4 bases and J lost 2 bases. The CDR3 coding sequence is TGTGCCAGCAGCCTCACGGGACTAGCGGAAAACACCGGGGAGCTGTTTTTT. Its translation is CASSLTGLAENTGELFF.